This T cell receptor (beta chain) was profiled in a study of blood T cell repertoires in COVID-19. Some clones are missing from TCRdb's copy, which holds only in-frame ones; the method was immunoSEQ multiplex PCR. The data show roughly 200,000 clones, around 83% seen once. V was trimmed by 0 bases and J by 12 bases, leaving 17 bases between them. CDR1 is LNHNV and CDR2 is YYDKDF in the germline V gene (reference sequence). The CDR3 extends over 15 amino acids. The specimen sequenced was PBMCs or T cells enriched from blood (not recorded which). This TCR came from a man aged 35-49 years who had recovered from COVID-19. V gene TRBV15 combines with J gene TRBJ1-4, with no clear D. The CDR3 loop reads CATSRDREFAGELFF. The CDR3 bases are TGTGCCACCAGCAGAGATAGGGAGTTCGCTGGGGAACTGTTTTTT.